This T cell receptor (beta chain) was retrieved from a study of CD8+ T cells in alopecia areata. As for the study in general: Severity scoring for treated patients was based on the percentage of affected scalp area.

The sample's treatment: oral pan-JAK inhibitor, 5-10 mg twice daily. It was from alopecia areata patients that lesional scalp punch biopsies and peripheral blood were collected. Starting from PBMCs, sorting isolated CD4+ and CD8+ T cells. This clone appeared a few times. Its antigen remains unknown. Extracted from the samples, RNA was reverse transcribed into cDNA to serve as the sequencing template. The method was immunoSEQ multiplex PCR; TCRdb's version includes in-frame clones alone and lacks a portion of them. The sample yields under 350,000 clones, over 45% seen once. In germline, CDR1 is MDHEN, CDR2 SYDVKM. The ends lost 8 bases at V and 1 base at J; junction bases unmatched: 17. The CDR3 contains 18 residues. Study-wide results and limits: Many expanded lesional clones persisted in scalp and blood during tofacitinib.

The chain uses TRBV28 and TRBJ1-2; TRBD1 aligns across 9 bases. The clonotype comes from a human donor with alopecia areata. Sequencing used CD4+ T cells sorted from blood, obtained at week 24, from a patient treated with tofacitinib. DNA of the CDR3: TGTGCCAGCCGACGATCTATTTACAGGGGGCCAGTTAACTATGGCTACACCTTC. Translation: CASRRSIYRGPVNYGYTF.